This T cell receptor beta chain was sequenced for a study of T cell responses to AZD1222 COVID-19 vaccine (TCRdb year 2021). A note on the overall study: A total of 230 to 250 trial participants underwent TCR sequencing, of whom about 200 had received two doses of AZD1222 and some 25 had received two doses of the MenACWY control vaccine. Trial participants were enrolled into age subgroups of 18-55, 56-69 and 70-plus years, which contained about 150, 27 and 61 TCR-sequenced participants, respectively. The investigation overall reported the following: Conclusions about previously exposed vaccinees are limited, since just six AZD1222 recipients were seropositive for SARS-CoV-2 at baseline. Reportedly, close to half of the unique spike-specific TCRs recognized epitopes lying outside the regions that are mutated in the B.1.351 and B.1.1.7 variants. Participants were mostly white British, with more females than males. The authors suggested clonal diversity may have been underestimated. A significant rise in spike-specific TCR breadth and depth was observed after two AZD1222 doses relative to day 0 and relative to MenACWY recipients. Because no day 14 peak-response samples were available, repertoires were characterized only after the peak T cell response. Vaccine-associated CD4 TCRs spanned the whole spike protein, with dominant responses in regions 160-218 and 743-854. In the small 56-69-year group, the increase in depth fell short of significance, most likely because of low power.

The CDR3 regions of human TCRbeta chains were analyzed by immunosequencing. In the authors' own workflow: Repertoire TCRs were checked for matches against a reference library of SARS-CoV-2-specific TCRs that had been generated using the MIRA antigen-specificity platform. Breadth meant the fraction of unique TCRs that were SARS-CoV-2-associated, whereas depth meant the fraction of total T cells that were SARS-CoV-2-associated. Using the MIRA data, every spike-specific TCR was mapped to the spike region that the TCR reacted to and assigned to either a CD4 or a CD8 class. Log10-transformed breadth and depth values were compared by one-way ANOVA with Sidak's multiple comparisons tests. TCRdb re-hosts the immuneACCESS table, in-frame sequences only. Its copies lack some clones; in the studies checked, an unresolved V gene accounts for under half of them, and the cause for the rest is not known. Clonal size and the V and J genes are those of that table, whereas D and trimming came from the DNA. The table for this sample lists 100,000 to 150,000 clones; over 75% of them were counted only once. Around 7.9% of the sample lies in the top ten.

Taken with the paper, the label for time point translates to: about 28 days (+/-7) after the second vaccine dose. The treatment or condition label for this specimen denotes: meningococcal conjugate vaccine given as trial control. Vaccinee samples came from UK trials COV001 and COV002, including a single-blind randomized controlled phase 2/3 trial of AZD1222 (ChAdOx1 nCoV-19) in healthy adults. For TCRbeta chain sequencing, PBMC samples from trial participants were taken at day 0 and at day 28 after the second dose. Remarks on this clone: It lacks a known antigen. Base qualities are missing; no much larger clone stands one base away.

Reading the germline V gene gives CDR1 MRHNA and CDR2 SNTAGT. Deletion took 0 bases off V and 3 bases off J, with a span of 2 bases between the germline ends. From its cysteine to its phenylalanine, the CDR3 spans 13 amino acids. CDR3 DNA only is kept here, 39 bases in frame from base 1. Recombination joined TRBV6-4 with TRBJ2-2, with no confidently assigned D gene. The clonotype comes from an adult who received the MenACWY meningococcal vaccine as a control. Sequencing was performed on peripheral blood, taken 28 days after the second dose of the MenACWY control vaccine. The DNA sequence follows: TGTGCCAGCAGTGACTCGGACACCGGGGAGCTGTTTTTT. It is translated as CASSDSDTGELFF.